These 9 T cell receptor beta chains came from one sample sequenced in a study of T cells in localized non-small cell lung cancer. Generated by immunoSEQ multiplex PCR, the TCRdb table keeps only in-frame clones and is missing some. The sample has 20,000 to 30,000 clones; around 88% are singletons. This material consisted of peripheral blood mononuclear cells, taken before any cancer treatment. The receptors originated from a woman between 40 and 69 years old with stage III lung adenocarcinoma.

The rearrangement uses TRBV5-5 and TRBJ1-1; 7 bases map to TRBD1. The J segment lost 4 bases and the V segment lost 1 base, leaving 4 bases of the junction unmatched. CDR3 size: 14 residues. The germline V gene encodes CDR1 SGHKS and CDR2 YYEKEE (reference sequence). The CDR3 region has the DNA TGTGCCAGCAGCTTGTGGCAGGGGGTCACTGAAGCTTTCTTT. Translating it yields CASSLWQGVTEAFF.

This chain joins TRBV7-8 and TRBJ2-1; 13 nucleotides agree with TRBD2. The CDR3 is 15 amino acids. J gave up 10 bases and V 1 base, and 4 bases lay outside the gene matches. Per germline, CDR1 SGHVS and CDR2 FQNEAQ. As DNA, the CDR3 is TGTGCCAGCAGCTTAGGGACTAGCGGGAGAGGGGAGCAGTTCTTC. It codes for CASSLGTSGRGEQFF.

The chain is built from TRBV11-2 and TRBJ1-1; a weak D match, TRBD1 (6 bases). V lost 5 bases and J 0 bases, leaving 16 bases between the germline ends. This CDR3 is 16 amino acids long. Germline-derived CDR1 and CDR2 are SGHAT and FQNNGV. CDR3: CASSPQRTVMNTEAFF. In nucleotides, the CDR3 is TGTGCCAGCAGCCCCCAGAGGACAGTTATGAACACTGAAGCTTTCTTT. Looking up the rest from reference TRBV11-2 and TRBJ1-1 gives the full variable domain: EAGVAQSPRYKIIEKRQSVAFWCNPISGHATLYWYQQILGQGPKLLIQFQNNGVVDDSQLPKDRFSAERLKGVDSTLKIQPAKLEDSAVYLCASSPQRTVMNTEAFFGQGTRLTVV.

The chain joins TRBV5-1 to TRBJ1-2; D not certain. Trimming removed 0 bases from V and 4 bases from J, with 10 bases in between. The CDR3 sequence is 14 residues long. Germline loops: CDR1 SGHRS, CDR2 YFSETQ. The CDR3 DNA is TGCGCCAGCAGCTTGGTTGGCGAGATCTATGGCTACACCTTC. Translating it yields CASSLVGEIYGYTF.

The V and J genes are TRBV10-3 and TRBJ1-2; 8 nucleotides align to TRBD1. CDR1 and CDR2 from the germline V gene are ENHRY and SYGVKD. The CDR3 is 13 residues long. Germline trimming cut 5 bases from V and 6 bases from J; bases unmatched to any gene: 5. CDR3 loop: CAISLTGANGYTF. The DNA of the CDR3 is TGTGCCATCAGTCTGACAGGGGCGAATGGCTACACCTTC.

As concerns this clone: Distinct nucleotide sequences in the sample also encode this CDR3. The chain employs TRBV5-6 and TRBJ1-2; D not certain. The V gene's germline CDR1 is SGHDT and CDR2 YYEEEE. The germline V and J ends were trimmed by 1 base and 2 bases, with 6 bases remaining between them. The CDR3 loop spans 13 amino acids. The CDR3 is CASSLQGNYGYTF. Here the CDR3 DNA reads TGTGCCAGCAGCTTGCAAGGGAACTATGGCTACACCTTC. The entire variable domain, with the rest obtained from reference TRBV5-6 and TRBJ1-2, is as follows: DAGVTQSPTHLIKTRGQQVTLRCSPKSGHDTVSWYQQALGQGPQFIFQYYEEEERQRGNFPDRFSGHQFPNYSSELNVNALLLGDSALYLCASSLQGNYGYTFGSGTRLTVV.

A few counts support this clone. The V call is TRBV7-3, the J call TRBJ2-5; tentative D call: TRBD2 (5 bases). Germline-derived CDR1 and CDR2 are SGHTA and FQGTGA. The CDR3 sequence is 15 residues long. The V end lost 6 bases, the J end lost 0 bases, and 14 bases lay between the germline ends. The CDR3 loop reads CASSRTPAYQETQYF. DNA of the CDR3: TGTGCCAGCAGTCGGACTCCCGCGTACCAAGAGACCCAGTACTTC.

The rearrangement joins TRBV9 to TRBJ2-1, with D unclear. The germline V gene encodes CDR1 SGDLS and CDR2 YYNGEE. V lost 0 bases and J lost 7, with 14 bases in between. The CDR3 sequence is 15 residues long. This CDR3 is CASSVAGQLDNEQFF. The CDR3 DNA reads TGTGCCAGCAGCGTAGCGGGCCAGCTAGATAATGAGCAGTTCTTC.

CDR3 protein: CASSLARSGAVTQYF. The CDR3 DNA reads TGTGCCAGCAGCTTAGCGAGGTCCGGGGCTGTTACGCAGTATTTT. The V call is TRBV7-2, the J call TRBJ2-3; the D call may be TRBD1 or TRBD2 (5 bases each). The length of the CDR3 is 15 residues. V was pared by 0 bases and J by 8 bases, with 15 bases between. Germline loops: CDR1 SGHTA, CDR2 FQGNSA.